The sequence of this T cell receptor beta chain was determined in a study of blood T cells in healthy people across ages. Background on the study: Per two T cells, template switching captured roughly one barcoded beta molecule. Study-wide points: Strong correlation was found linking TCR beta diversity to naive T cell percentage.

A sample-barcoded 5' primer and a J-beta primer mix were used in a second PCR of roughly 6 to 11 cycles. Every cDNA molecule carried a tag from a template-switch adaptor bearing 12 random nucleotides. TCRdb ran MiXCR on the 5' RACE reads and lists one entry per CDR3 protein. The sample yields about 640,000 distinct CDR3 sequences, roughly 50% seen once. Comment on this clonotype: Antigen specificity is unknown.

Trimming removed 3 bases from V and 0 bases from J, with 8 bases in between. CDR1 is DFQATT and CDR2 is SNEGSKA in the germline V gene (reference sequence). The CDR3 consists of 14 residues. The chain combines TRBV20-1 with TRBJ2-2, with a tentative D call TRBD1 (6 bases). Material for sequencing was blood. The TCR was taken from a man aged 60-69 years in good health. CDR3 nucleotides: TGCAGTGCTAGGGGACACTCGAACACCGGGGAGCTGTTTTTT. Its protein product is CSARGHSNTGELFF.